The sequence of this TCR beta chain was determined in a study of blood T cell repertoires in COVID-19. Germline CDR1 is MNHEY and CDR2 is SVGAGI. Trimming removed 8 bases at V and 2 bases at J, with 10 bases between. The CDR3 extends over 13 amino acids. Original processing methods: Amplifying reference gene primers gave estimates of nucleated cell counts. Some clones are missing from TCRdb's copy, which holds only in-frame ones; the method was immunoSEQ multiplex PCR. That table gives V, J and clone size, and the DNA gave D and trimming. The sample contains 98,000 or so clones, approximately 84% of which appear only once.

The sequenced sample consisted of peripheral blood. The clonotype originates from a man between 60 and 75 years old with acute or convalescent COVID-19. The V call is TRBV6-5, the J call TRBJ1-5; possible D gene TRBD1, 6 bases. For the CDR3, the DNA is TGTGCCAGCCTAGAGGGGGGCAATCAGCCCCAGCATTTT. As protein: CASLEGGNQPQHF.